This T cell receptor (beta chain) was recovered during a study of CD8 T cells in ankylosing spondylitis (dated by TCRdb to about 2017). For context, the study as a whole: The study set out to find disease-linked TCR variants by profiling T cell receptor beta repertoires in ankylosing spondylitis patients and healthy donors. The full study cohort comprised some 27 ankylosing spondylitis patients and 110 or so healthy donors. Samples of peripheral blood were taken, and for ankylosing spondylitis patients, synovial fluid was collected as well. On the study overall, not on this receptor specifically: The disease-linked clones were reported to be significantly enriched in matched synovial fluid samples from ankylosing spondylitis patients. In peripheral blood, the disease-linked clones were found at relatively low frequencies and had a CD8+ phenotype. A TCR beta motif of fewer than 10 highly homologous amino acid variants appeared characteristic of blood from ankylosing spondylitis patients. Some motif variants were previously reported in synovial fluid and blood of reactive arthritis patients, suggesting common disease-initiation mechanisms.

The sequencer listed for this sample is Illumina HiSeq 2500. TCR beta libraries were prepared by quantitative 5'-RACE with molecular barcodes. The published analysis was carried out like this. To identify disease-linked TCR variants, a new computational method was used, one built on a probabilistic model of VDJ rearrangement. In TCRdb, the public reads were trimmed at Q25 with fastp and aligned with MiXCR, with productive beta chains retained. Duplicate CDR3 protein sequences are folded into a single record with the most common DNA and genes. It is TCRdb's table, rather than the study itself, that gives the V and J calls and clone size. The sample contains 150,000 to 250,000 distinct CDR3 sequences, more than 10% of them found a single time. The ten largest make up about 15% of the sample. This clonotype occurred a few times. Its antigen is unknown. Base-call qualities are not available, and no considerably larger clone is one nucleotide away.

Trimming costs V 0 bases and J 2 bases, and their ends lie 9 bases apart. The germline V gene specifies SGHRS as CDR1 and YFSETQ as CDR2. The CDR3 sequence holds 14 residues, the cysteine and phenylalanine included. The CDR3 DNA has 42 bases and is translated from base 1. The chain couples TRBV5-1 to TRBJ2-7; the D region possibly corresponds to TRBD2 (6 bases align). The specimen was blood, either unsorted or a sorted T cell fraction (not recorded which). This clonotype originated in a male donor with ankylosing spondylitis or in good health (not recorded which). In nucleotide form, the sequence is TGCGCCAGCAGCTTGGGGGACTTTCCCTACGAGCAGTACTTC. It encodes CASSLGDFPYEQYF.